These 26 T cell receptor beta chains came from one sample sequenced in a study of response to subunit inactivated influenza vaccine. TCRdb redid the calling of the RT-PCR reads with MiXCR, one entry per CDR3 protein. Of 600,000 to 850,000 distinct CDR3 sequences listed, 11% to 15% were seen once; the top ten hold less than 9%. The sequenced sample was PBMCs from blood, obtained approximately 15 days before vaccination. The receptors shown here come from a man over 45 who received an inactivated influenza vaccine.

The V gene is TRBV27, the J gene TRBJ2-7, with unresolved D. Trimming left V 5 bases short and J 3 bases short, with 11 bases between. Germline CDR1 is MNHEY and CDR2 is SMNVEV (reference sequence). The length of the CDR3 is 13 residues. The chain's CDR3 is CASSPHDLYEQYF. CDR3 nucleotide sequence: TGTGCCAGCAGTCCTCACGACCTCTACGAGCAGTACTTC.

Ten or more counts support this clonotype. The rearrangement uses TRBV12-3 or TRBV12-4 and TRBJ2-1, with unresolved D. V gave up 3 bases and J gave up 9 bases, with 12 bases separating them. The CDR3 covers 13 residues. CDR3 sequence reads: CASSFLTQAEQFF. The CDR3 DNA follows: TGTGCCAGCAGTTTTCTCACCCAAGCTGAGCAGTTCTTC.

The chain combines TRBV29-1 with TRBJ1-2, with a weak D call TRBD1 (6 bases). The CDR3 extends over 15 amino acids. Germline V gives CDR1 SQVTM, CDR2 ANQGSEA. Deletions cut 8 bases from V and 2 bases from J, with 21 bases between. The CDR3 sequence: CSSRGGDKGNYGYTF. The CDR3 coding sequence is TGCAGCTCAAGGGGAGGGGACAAGGGGAACTATGGCTACACCTTC.

This clonotype was seen only a few times. CDR3 DNA: TGTGCCACCAGCAGAATACGGACAGGGGAAACTACCTACGAGCAGTACTTC. As protein: CATSRIRTGETTYEQYF. The chain is built from TRBV15 and TRBJ2-7, with 9 bases matching TRBD1. Per germline, CDR1 LNHNV and CDR2 YYDKDF (reference sequence). The CDR3 spans 17 residues. The ends lost 2 bases at V and 2 bases at J; junction bases unmatched: 10.

CDR3 in DNA: TGTGCCAGCACAGGGACCCTGGGGCAAGAGACCCAGTACTTC. Amino acid sequence: CASTGTLGQETQYF. This chain uses TRBV6-2 or TRBV6-3 with TRBJ2-5, with D perhaps matching TRBD1 or TRBD2 (5 bases each). V lost 7 bases and J lost 2, with 14 bases in between. CDR3 size: 14 residues. Germline CDR1 is MNHEY and CDR2 is SVGEGT.

This clonotype has a handful of counts. Here the CDR3 reads CASSLEHSNQPQHF. The CDR3, as DNA: TGCGCCAGCAGCTTGGAGCATAGCAATCAGCCCCAGCATTTT. V usage is TRBV5-1 and J usage is TRBJ1-5, with D unclear. CDR3 size: 14 residues. Germline V lookup: CDR1 SGHRS, CDR2 YFSETQ. V was cut by 0 bases and J by 0 bases, with 4 bases left in between.

This clonotype was recorded many times. This sequence joins TRBV7-8 and TRBJ2-2, with 10 bases aligning to TRBD2. CDR3 size: 19 residues. The V gene end was trimmed by 5 bases and the J gene end by 4 bases; junction bases not matched to a gene: 16. Germline-derived CDR1 and CDR2 are SGHVS and FQNEAQ. The CDR3 DNA reads as TGTGCCAGCAGCAAAAACCTACCCCGAGCGGGAGGGGGCACCGGGGAGCTGTTTTTT. It specifies CASSKNLPRAGGGTGELFF. Full variable domain (remainder filled in from reference TRBV7-8 and TRBJ2-2): GAGVSQSPRYKVAKRGQDVALRCDPISGHVSLFWYQQALGQGPEFLTYFQNEAQLDKSGLPSDRFFAERPEGSVSTLKIQRTQQEDSAVYLCASSKNLPRAGGGTGELFFGEGSRLTVL.

This clonotype was counted between two and nine times. The CDR3: CASRPRGVADTQYF. Here the CDR3 DNA reads TGTGCAAGTCGCCCCCGTGGGGTCGCAGATACGCAGTATTTT. J is TRBJ2-3 and V is TRBV12-2. TRBV12-2 constitutes a pseudogene. The CDR3 sequence is 14 residues long.

This clonotype was detected a few times. The rearrangement joins TRBV28 to TRBJ2-7, with D unclear. Germline V gene sequence: CDR1 MDHEN, CDR2 SYDVKM. CDR3 size: 14 residues. V was cut by 2 bases and J by 2 bases, with 10 bases left in between. For the CDR3, the DNA is TGTGCCAGCAGTTTACAGGTCCCCCCCTACGAGCAGTACTTC. The encoded protein is CASSLQVPPYEQYF. The variable domain in full, with the rest retrieved from reference TRBV28 and TRBJ2-7, is DVKVTQSSRYLVKRTGEKVFLECVQDMDHENMFWYRQDPGLGLRLIYFSYDVKMKEKGDIPEGYSVSREKKERFSLILESASTNQTSMYLCASSLQVPPYEQYFGPGTRLTVT.

The table lists this clonotype with a few counts. The rearrangement uses TRBV3-1 and TRBJ2-1; D remains ambiguous. The CDR3 covers 15 residues. Trimming left V 0 bases short and J 4 bases short, with 10 bases between. CDR1 is LGHDT, CDR2 YNNKEL, per germline (reference sequence). CDR3 sequence: CASSQDSEQYNEQFF. For the CDR3, the DNA is TGTGCCAGCAGCCAAGACTCCGAACAGTACAATGAGCAGTTCTTC.

This clonotype was seen only a few times. The chain has TRBV25-1 and TRBJ1-5; D unresolved. Germline assignment: CDR1 MGHDK and CDR2 SYGVNS. Trimming shortened V by 10 bases and J by 0 bases, and 16 bases separated the two germline ends. The CDR3 is 15 amino acids. For the CDR3, the DNA is TGTGCCACCAGGCCAATTTCCCCTAGCAATCAGCCCCAGCATTTT. This encodes CATRPISPSNQPQHF.

In this sample, this clonotype turned up a few times. This chain connects TRBV6-1 to TRBJ1-4; no clear D. The CDR3 is 15 residues long. The V and J ends lost 0 bases and 7 bases respectively, with 12 bases between them. Germline V gene sequence: CDR1 MNHNS, CDR2 SASEGT. DNA for the CDR3: TGTGCCAGCAGTGAAGCGCGCTGGTCCAGTGAAAAACTGTTTTTT. This gives the protein CASSEARWSSEKLFF.

The rearrangement uses TRBV20-1 and TRBJ2-1, with 7 bases identical to TRBD2. The CDR3 is 14 amino acids. V was clipped by 6 bases and J by 9 bases; unmatched bases: 14. Germline-derived CDR1 and CDR2 are DFQATT and SNEGSKA (reference sequence). The CDR3 spells CSALEQRDRGEQFF. DNA of the CDR3: TGCAGTGCCCTGGAGCAGCGGGATAGGGGTGAGCAGTTCTTC.

This clonotype was seen only a few times. The chain is built from TRBV20-1 and TRBJ2-1; 8 nucleotides align to TRBD1. Per the germline V gene, CDR1 is DFQATT and CDR2 is SNEGSKA (reference sequence). The CDR3 sequence is 13 residues long. The V gene end was trimmed by 6 bases and the J gene end by 7 bases; junction bases not matched to a gene: 8. The CDR3, as DNA: TGCAGTGCAGGGCAGGGGGCCGGGAATGAGCAGTTCTTC. Translation: CSAGQGAGNEQFF.

The V gene is TRBV30, the J gene TRBJ2-7; no clear D gene. The CDR3 is made up of 12 amino acids. The germline V and J ends were trimmed by 0 bases and 0 bases, with 3 bases remaining between them. CDR1 is GTSNPN, CDR2 SVGIG, per germline (reference sequence). CDR3 in amino acids: CAWSVNSYEQYF. The CDR3 DNA sequence: TGTGCCTGGAGTGTAAACTCCTACGAGCAGTACTTC. The variable domain in full, completed from reference TRBV30 and TRBJ2-7, reads SQTIHQWPATLVQPVGSPLSLECTVEGTSNPNLYWYRQAAGRGLQLLFYSVGIGQISSEVPQNLSASRPQDRQFILSSKKLLLSDSGFYLCAWSVNSYEQYFGPGTRLTVT.

The chain joins TRBV3-1 to TRBJ2-1, with TRBD2 matching 8 bases. Germline V gene lookup returns CDR1 LGHDT and CDR2 YNNKEL (reference sequence). V shed 1 base and J 2 bases; nucleotides not matched to a gene: 7. This CDR3 is built from 17 residues. CDR3 DNA sequence: TGTGCCAGCAGCCAAGTCAATAGCGGGACGGCCTACAATGAGCAGTTCTTC. Residues: CASSQVNSGTAYNEQFF.

The chain's CDR3 is CATSSRVRGRSTDTQYF. CDR3 coding DNA: TGTGCCACCAGCAGTAGAGTAAGGGGCCGAAGCACAGATACGCAGTATTTT. This sequence joins TRBV15 and TRBJ2-3; possibly TRBD1 for D (5 bases). CDR1 is LNHNV and CDR2 is YYDKDF in the germline V gene (reference sequence). V gave up 3 bases and J gave up 0 bases, with 16 bases separating them. The CDR3 is made up of 17 amino acids.

Only a few counts were recorded for this clonotype. This rearrangement joins TRBV10-3 to TRBJ2-1; 9 nucleotides line up with TRBD2. Germline lookup yields CDR1 ENHRY and CDR2 SYGVKD. The CDR3 is 20 amino acids. Unmatched junction bases numbered 14, after V lost 2 bases and J lost 0 bases. In DNA form, the CDR3 reads TGTGCCATCAGTGAGACTCCGCTGGTGAGCGGGGGGAGCTCCTACAATGAGCAGTTCTTC. Amino acids: CAISETPLVSGGSSYNEQFF.

The chain recombines TRBV27 with TRBJ1-6; TRBD1 matches at 8 bases. CDR1 MNHEY and CDR2 SMNVEV come from the germline V gene (reference sequence). This CDR3 contains 14 residues. The V segment lost 6 bases and the J segment 3 bases; nucleotides outside the gene matches: 1. The CDR3 here is CASRGTGYNSPLHF. The CDR3 DNA reads as TGTGCCAGCAGGGGGACAGGCTATAATTCACCCCTCCACTTT.

The sample holds many counts of this clonotype. CDR3 amino acids: CASSAFMGALLQYF. CDR3 DNA sequence: TGTGCCAGCAGCGCCTTTATGGGAGCCCTCCTCCAGTATTTT. V is TRBV7-9 and J is TRBJ2-3; perhaps TRBD2 as D (5 bases). This CDR3 is built from 14 residues. Between the trimmed V and J ends, which lost 5 bases and 12 bases, there was a span of 21 bases. Germline CDR1 reads SEHNR; CDR2 reads FQNEAQ (reference sequence).

The chain carries TRBV25-1 and TRBJ2-5; TRBD2 is a possible D gene (6 bases). V was clipped by 7 bases and J by 6 bases, with 21 bases between them. This CDR3 is 15 amino acids long. CDR1 and CDR2 (germline): MGHDK, SYGVNS. The CDR3 DNA reads TGTGCCAGCACCGCTAGGGAACCCCGGGGGAAGACCCAGTACTTC. Translated, it gives CASTAREPRGKTQYF. Full variable domain (missing parts from reference TRBV25-1 and TRBJ2-5): EADIYQTPRYLVIGTGKKITLECSQTMGHDKMYWYQQDPGMELHLIHYSYGVNSTEKGDLSSESTVSRIRTEHFPLTLESARPSHTSQYLCASTAREPRGKTQYFGPGTRLLVL.

This clonotype came up many times. The chain has TRBV20-1 and TRBJ2-7, with TRBD1 identical over 8 bases. With V trimmed by 5 bases and J by 3 bases, 3 bases remained unmatched. The CDR3 has 12 residues. Germline CDR1 and CDR2: DFQATT and SNEGSKA (reference sequence). CDR3 DNA sequence: TGCAGTGCTGGACAGGGTATCTACGAGCAGTACTTC. Its translation is CSAGQGIYEQYF.

The chain couples TRBV29-1 to TRBJ2-7; 7 nucleotides agree with TRBD1. CDR3 size: 12 residues. The ends lost 4 bases at V and 2 bases at J; junction bases unmatched: 2. Germline V CDR1 and CDR2: SQVTM, ANQGSEA. Here the CDR3 DNA reads TGCAGCGTTGTGGGACAGACCTACGAGCAGTACTTC. It specifies CSVVGQTYEQYF.

The rearrangement uses TRBV6-2 or TRBV6-3 and TRBJ2-6; D uncertain. The length of the CDR3 is 13 residues. Germline values: CDR1 MNHEY, CDR2 SVGEGT. V lost 11 bases and J 0 bases, leaving 8 bases between the germline ends. CDR3 sequence (DNA): TGTGCCGCATTATCCTCTGGGGCCAACGTCCTGACTTTC. It is translated as CAALSSGANVLTF.

In this sample, this clonotype turned up a few times. The chain employs TRBV25-1 and TRBJ2-1; 8 bases line up with TRBD1. V lost 3 bases to trimming and J lost 12 bases; unmatched junction nucleotides: 4. This CDR3 comprises 12 residues. CDR1 MGHDK and CDR2 SYGVNS come from the germline V gene. In DNA, the CDR3 is TGTGCCAGCAGTGATCAAGGACAGGGGCAGTTCTTC. This codes for CASSDQGQGQFF. The whole variable domain, remainder taken from reference TRBV25-1 and TRBJ2-1, is EADIYQTPRYLVIGTGKKITLECSQTMGHDKMYWYQQDPGMELHLIHYSYGVNSTEKGDLSSESTVSRIRTEHFPLTLESARPSHTSQYLCASSDQGQGQFFGPGTRLTVL.

The gene calls are TRBV20-1 and TRBJ1-1; 10 bases fit TRBD1. Germline lookup yields CDR1 DFQATT and CDR2 SNEGSKA (reference sequence). The CDR3 sequence is 14 residues long. V lost 3 bases and J lost 5; bases outside the gene matches: 6. CDR3 sequence: CSARPGQGRTEAFF. In nucleotides, the CDR3 is TGCAGTGCTAGGCCGGGACAGGGGAGAACTGAAGCTTTCTTT.